This T cell receptor beta chain was observed in a study of blood T cell repertoires in COVID-19. The wider study: Samples taken during acute and convalescent COVID-19 were collected in the United States, Italy and Spain. PBMCs, B-cell-depleted T cells, or T cells were the source of the cDNA or gDNA that made up the material.

Germline V gene lookup returns CDR1 MNHEY and CDR2 SMNVEV (reference sequence). The CDR3 has 19 residues. TCRdb keeps only in-frame clones here, not all; method: immunoSEQ multiplex PCR. The sample shows 110,000 to 150,000 clones, roughly 79% of them seen only once. With respect to this clone: The junction departs from germline at one end; a sequencing error may be responsible.

The sequence was obtained from a woman aged 55-75 years with acute or convalescent COVID-19. This chain links TRBV27 with TRBJ2-5; 12 bases fit TRBD2. What was sequenced was peripheral blood. The CDR3 loop is CASGGRLAGVVSAQETQYF. The CDR3 nucleotides read TGTGCCAGCGGGGGGCGACTAGCGGGAGTGGTGTCGGCCCAAGAAACCCAGTACTTC.